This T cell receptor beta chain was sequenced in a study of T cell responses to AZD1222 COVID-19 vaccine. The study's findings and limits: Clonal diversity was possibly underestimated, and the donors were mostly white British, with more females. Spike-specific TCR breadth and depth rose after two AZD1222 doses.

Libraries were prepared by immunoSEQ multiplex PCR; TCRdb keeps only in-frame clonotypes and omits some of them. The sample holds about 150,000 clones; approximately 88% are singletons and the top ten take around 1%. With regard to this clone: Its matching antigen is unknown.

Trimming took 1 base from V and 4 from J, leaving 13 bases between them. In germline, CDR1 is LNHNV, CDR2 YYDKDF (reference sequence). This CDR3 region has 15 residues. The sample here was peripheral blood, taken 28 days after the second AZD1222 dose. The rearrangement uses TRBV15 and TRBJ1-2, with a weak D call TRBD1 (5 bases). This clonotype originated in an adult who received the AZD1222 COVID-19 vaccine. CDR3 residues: CATSRAGASPYGYTF. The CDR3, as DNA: TGTGCCACCAGCAGAGCTGGGGCTTCTCCCTATGGCTACACCTTC.